This T cell receptor beta chain was retrieved from a study of blood T cell repertoires in COVID-19. The CDR3 extends over 15 amino acids. Germline lookup yields CDR1 MNHEY and CDR2 SVGEGT. V lost 2 bases to trimming and J lost 7 bases; unmatched junction nucleotides: 6. Original handling: Counts of nucleated cells, estimated from reference gene primer amplification, were obtained. Some clones are missing from TCRdb's copy, which holds only in-frame ones; the method was immunoSEQ multiplex PCR. The V and J calls and clone size come from that table; D and trimming were worked out from the DNA. Counted here are more than 14,000 clones, about 90% occurring once; the ten biggest clones make up 17%.

Sequenced material: peripheral blood. The genes are TRBV6-2 or TRBV6-3 and TRBJ1-5, with 9 bases matching TRBD1. The receptor comes from a human donor in a cohort sampled during active COVID-19. The chain's CDR3 is CASSYRTGVRQPQHF. CDR3 bases: TGTGCCAGCAGTTACCGGACAGGGGTGCGACAGCCCCAGCATTTT.